The sequence of this T cell receptor (beta chain) was determined in a study of T-cell reconstitution after alpha-beta-depleted transplantation in children. CDR3 length: 17 residues. Germline trimming cut 5 bases from V and 0 bases from J; bases unmatched to any gene: 11. Note on this clonotype: Antigen unknown.

Unique molecular identifiers were built into the TCRbeta library. TCRdb analysed the PCR reads with MiXCR anew, one entry per CDR3 protein. Of under 450,000 distinct CDR3 sequences in the sample, about 16% are singletons; the top ten hold less than 30%. Study-wide results and limits: Approximately two months post-transplant, alpha-beta T cells reportedly originated from several hundred expanded graft clones. Surviving recipient T cells and thymic progenitors underlay high day-60 TCRbeta diversity in some patients. A year had passed since transplant, and T-cell counts and diversity by then came mostly from newly produced T cells.

The sample in question was PBMCs, mostly from graft donor cells, obtained 360 days after TCRalphabeta/CD19-depleted stem cell transplant. The chain has TRBV12-3 or TRBV12-4 and TRBJ2-3; 7 nucleotides match TRBD1. The TCR sequence derives from a boy less than two years old who had a stem cell transplant for Wiskott-Aldrich syndrome, so the T cells may come from the graft donor. CDR3 bases: TGTGCCAGCAGTAGCCGGGACAGACTTACTAGCACAGATACGCAGTATTTT. It yields the protein CASSSRDRLTSTDTQYF.